Listed below are T cell receptor beta chains from one sample, sequenced in a study of blood T cell repertoires in COVID-19. Using immunoSEQ multiplex PCR, the repertoire was profiled, and TCRdb retains in-frame clones only, with some absent. The sample includes 200,000 to 300,000 clones, 80% to 95% of them seen just once. Sequences were obtained from peripheral blood. Source of these receptors: a person aged 18 to 29 with COVID-19, enrolled during active disease. The CDR3 runs from the conserved cysteine through the conserved F or W. The D gene is left open where the match is weak. Size is omitted from some rows. Given values are once, few, many or a class for expanded clones.

>.|TRBD2|TRBJ2-3|TRBV9
TGTGCCAGCAGCGTTAATAGCGGGTATAGCACAGATACGCAGTATTTT
CASSVNSGYSTDTQYF
>once|TRBD1|TRBJ1-6|TRBV30
TGTGCCTGGAGTGAAGGACAGGAGACTTCACCCCTCCACTTT
CAWSEGQETSPLHF
>.|.|TRBJ1-6|TRBV7-9
TGTGCCAGCAGCCCTATGAACACAGGGAAAAGCTCACCCCTCCACTTT
CASSPMNTGKSSPLHF
>.|TRBD1|TRBJ2-7|TRBV4-3
TGCGCCAGCATCCCTAGTCCGGGACAGGGTATCTACGAGCAGTACTTC
CASIPSPGQGIYEQYF
>once|TRBD2|TRBJ2-1|TRBV10-3
TGTGCCATCAGGAAACTAGCGGACAGCTCCTACAATGAGCAGTTCTTC
CAIRKLADSSYNEQFF
>.|.|TRBJ2-5|TRBV7-8
TGTGCCAGCAGCGTTAAACAGGGATTCCAAGAGACCCAGTACTTC
CASSVKQGFQETQYF
>.|.|TRBJ2-2|TRBV10-2
TGCGCCAGCAGTGAGTGGCAGGGGAACACCGGGGAGCTGTTTTTT
CASSEWQGNTGELFF
>.|.|TRBJ2-3|TRBV12-3/TRBV12-4
TGTGCCAGCAGTTTCACCCCCGCGGGGCCCCCCGATTTT
CASSFTPAGPPDF
>.|TRBD1|TRBJ2-1|TRBV19
TGTGCCAGTTCTACAGGGGCAGGGGCCCAAATATTTTACAATGAGCAGTTCTTC
CASSTGAGAQIFYNEQFF
>once|.|TRBJ2-7|TRBV5-6
TGTGCCAGCAGCGGAGGACTGAACTACGAGCAGTACTTC
CASSGGLNYEQYF
>.|TRBD1|TRBJ2-7|TRBV7-9
TGTGCCAGCAGCTCCGTAAGAACAGGGGTATACGAGCAGTACTTC
CASSSVRTGVYEQYF
>.|TRBD2|TRBJ2-7|TRBV5-6
TGTGCCAGCAGGGAAACTAGCGCCAGCTCCTACGAGCAGTACTTC
CASRETSASSYEQYF
>.|.|TRBJ2-7|TRBV21-1
TGTGCCAGCAGCGACAGGGGCCACGAGCAGTACTTC
CASSDRGHEQYF
>.|TRBD2|TRBJ2-7|TRBV3-1/TRBV3-2
TGTGCCAGCAGCCAAGCGACTAGCGCGAACGAGCAGTACTTC
CASSQATSANEQYF
>.|TRBD1|TRBJ1-2|TRBV29-1
TGCAGCGTTGACGTACAGGGGAGGAGAGGCTACACCTTC
CSVDVQGRRGYTF
>.|TRBD2|TRBJ2-1|TRBV29-1
TGCAGCGTTGGGGGAGGTAGCGGGAGGGCCCTCTATGAGCAGTTCTTC
CSVGGGSGRALYEQFF
>.|.|TRBJ1-5|TRBV28
TGTGCCAGCAGTTTGGAGGGTAGCAATCAGCCCCAGCATTTT
CASSLEGSNQPQHF
>.|.|TRBJ2-3|TRBV5-1
TGCGCCAGCAGCTTGGTTGGTTACAGAATCACAGATACGCAGTATTTT
CASSLVGYRITDTQYF
>.|.|TRBJ2-7|TRBV27
TGTGCCAGCAGTTTAAGAGGGTTCTCCTACGAGCAGTACTTC
CASSLRGFSYEQYF
>.|.|TRBJ1-5|TRBV19
TGTGCCAGTAGTCGTAAACAGGGAAATCGTCAGCCCCAGCATTTT
CASSRKQGNRQPQHF
>.|TRBD2|TRBJ2-1|TRBV19
TGTGCCAGTGGGAATAGCGGGGTCTCCTACAATGAGCAGTTCTTC
CASGNSGVSYNEQFF
>.|.|TRBJ2-3|TRBV11-1
TGTGCCAGCAGCTCTTCAGATACGCAGTATTTT
CASSSSDTQYF
>.|.|TRBJ1-1|TRBV6-5
TGTGCCAGCAGTTACGGCAGGGACACTGAAGCTTTCTTT
CASSYGRDTEAFF
>.|.|TRBJ2-7|TRBV11-2
TGTGCCAGCAGCTTAGGTGGGGGGGCTTTCACCTACGAGCAGTACTTC
CASSLGGGAFTYEQYF
>.|TRBD1|TRBJ2-5|TRBV19
TGTGCCAGTAGGGAGACAGGGACCCAAGAGACCCAGTACTTC
CASRETGTQETQYF
>.|TRBD2|TRBJ2-7|TRBV2
TGTGCCAGCAGTGGACTAGCGGGAGGAGAGCAGTACTTC
CASSGLAGGEQYF
>.|TRBD1|TRBJ2-5|TRBV13
TGTGCCAGCAGCTTACAGGGGGCAGAGACCCAGTACTTC
CASSLQGAETQYF
>.|TRBD1|TRBJ1-5|TRBV6-5
TGTGCCAGCCTTCGGACAGGGCAGCCCCAGCATTTT
CASLRTGQPQHF
>.|.|TRBJ1-3|TRBV28
TGTGCCTGCGGTGGAAACACCATATATTTT
CACGGNTIYF
>.|.|TRBJ1-6|TRBV6-2/TRBV6-3
TGTGCCAGCAGTTACGGGCTCTCCGATAGGAATTCACCCCTCCACTTT
CASSYGLSDRNSPLHF
>.|TRBD1|TRBJ1-4|TRBV7-9
TGTGCCAGCAGCTTCGCGGGACAGGAGGATGAAAAACTGTTTTTT
CASSFAGQEDEKLFF
>.|TRBD1|TRBJ2-5|TRBV9
TGTGCCAGCAGCACAGGGGACGGTCACCAAGAGACCCAGTACTTC
CASSTGDGHQETQYF
>.|TRBD2|TRBJ2-7|TRBV27
TGTGCCAGCAGTTTCCTAGGACTAGCGGCCTACGAGCAGTACTTC
CASSFLGLAAYEQYF
>.|.|TRBJ2-7|TRBV11-2
TGTGCCAGCAGCTCCTACCGGGTAGCGGTTAGCTCCTACGAGCAGTACTTC
CASSSYRVAVSSYEQYF
>.|.|TRBJ2-7|TRBV2
TGTGCCAGCAGTCAGCGCTACGAGCAGTACTTC
CASSQRYEQYF
>.|TRBD1|TRBJ2-1|TRBV7-8
TGTGCCAGCACCGTTGTTGGGACAGGGAAGTATGAGCAGTTCTTC
CASTVVGTGKYEQFF
>.|TRBD2|TRBJ2-3|TRBV19
TGTGCCAGTAGTTTGGGGACTAGAGGCACAGATACGCAGTATTTT
CASSLGTRGTDTQYF
>.|.|TRBJ2-1|TRBV11-2
TGTGCCAGCAGCTCCGGAGGCGGGGCCGACTACAATGAGCAGTTCTTC
CASSSGGGADYNEQFF
>.|.|TRBJ1-2|TRBV6-5
TGTGCCAGCAGCAAGACAGGCCCCTTTAACTATGGCTACACCTTC
CASSKTGPFNYGYTF
>.|TRBD1|TRBJ2-5|TRBV9
TGTGCCAGCAGCGTCCTGGGACAGCAAGAGACCCAGTACTTC
CASSVLGQQETQYF
>.|.|TRBJ2-1|TRBV9
TGTGCCAGCAGCGCTTCATCTCCGAGGGATGAGCAGTTCTTC
CASSASSPRDEQFF
>few|TRBD1|TRBJ1-1|TRBV2
TGTGCCAGCAGTGAAGAACAGGGGGCCCCTGAAGCTTTCTTT
CASSEEQGAPEAFF
>.|TRBD1|TRBJ2-1|TRBV7-2
TGTGCCAGCAGCCCTCGGACAGGGGGCGATGAGCAGTTCTTC
CASSPRTGGDEQFF
>.|TRBD2|TRBJ2-7|TRBV30
TGTGCCTGGAGTTGGGGACTAGCCTACGAGCAGTACTTC
CAWSWGLAYEQYF
>.|.|TRBJ1-2|TRBV6-5
TGTGCCAGCAGTTACTCCCCAAGAGTCGAGGGCTACACCTTC
CASSYSPRVEGYTF
>.|TRBD2|TRBJ2-1|TRBV11-2
TGTGCCAGCAGCTCTAAGACGGGACTACCCTACAATGAGCAGTTCTTC
CASSSKTGLPYNEQFF
>.|.|TRBJ1-6|TRBV2
TGTGCCAGCATGGTAGTTTCTAATTCACCCCTCCACTTT
CASMVVSNSPLHF
>.|TRBD1|TRBJ1-3|TRBV3-1/TRBV3-2
TGTGCCAGCAGCCAATACAGTCTGGCAGGGGGGCCCACTGGAAACACCATATATTTT
CASSQYSLAGGPTGNTIYF
>.|TRBD1|TRBJ2-1|TRBV27
TGTGCCAGCAGTTCGGGACAGGGTTCCCACAATGAGCAGTTCTTC
CASSSGQGSHNEQFF
>.|.|TRBJ1-2|TRBV6-6
TGTGCCAGCAGTTACTCTGCAGGTTCTAACTATGGCTACACCTTC
CASSYSAGSNYGYTF
>.|.|TRBJ1-1|TRBV13
TGTGCCAGCAGCTACCGCGCAGGGAACACTGAAGCTTTCTTT
CASSYRAGNTEAFF
>.|TRBD2|TRBJ2-1|TRBV7-9
TGTGCCAGCAGCTTAATGGGAGGGGAGAATGAGCAGTTCTTC
CASSLMGGENEQFF
>.|.|TRBJ2-1|TRBV5-1
TGCGCCAGCAGCAGTCGCGGAGTCGAGTTAAACAATGAGCAGTTCTTC
CASSSRGVELNNEQFF
>once|.|TRBJ1-3|TRBV15
TGTGCCACCAGCAGAGCCTCGGGAGCAAACACCATATATTTT
CATSRASGANTIYF
>.|.|TRBJ2-7|TRBV14
TGTGCCAGCAGCCAAGCCCCTGGCACAGCCGAATCCTACGAGCAGTACTTC
CASSQAPGTAESYEQYF